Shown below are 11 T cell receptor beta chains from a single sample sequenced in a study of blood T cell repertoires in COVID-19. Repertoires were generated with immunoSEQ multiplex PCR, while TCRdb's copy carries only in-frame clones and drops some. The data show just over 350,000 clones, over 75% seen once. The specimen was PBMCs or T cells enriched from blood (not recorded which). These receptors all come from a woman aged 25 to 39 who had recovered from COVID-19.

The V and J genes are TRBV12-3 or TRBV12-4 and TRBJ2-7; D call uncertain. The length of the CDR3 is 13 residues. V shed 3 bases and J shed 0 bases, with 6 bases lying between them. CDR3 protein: CASSFGGSYEQYF. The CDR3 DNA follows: TGTGCCAGCAGTTTTGGCGGCTCCTACGAGCAGTACTTC.

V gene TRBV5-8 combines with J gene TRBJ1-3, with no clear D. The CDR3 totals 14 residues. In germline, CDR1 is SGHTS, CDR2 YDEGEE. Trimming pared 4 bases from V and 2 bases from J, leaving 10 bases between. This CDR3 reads CASSRRMAGNTIYF. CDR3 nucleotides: TGTGCCAGCAGCCGCAGGATGGCTGGAAACACCATATATTTT.

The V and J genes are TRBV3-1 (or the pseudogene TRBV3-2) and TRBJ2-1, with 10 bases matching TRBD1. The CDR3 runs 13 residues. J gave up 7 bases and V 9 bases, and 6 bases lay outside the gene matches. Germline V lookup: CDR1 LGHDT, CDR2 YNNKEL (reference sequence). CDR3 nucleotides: TGTGCCAGTGGGGACAGGGGAAAGAATGAGCAGTTCTTC. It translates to CASGDRGKNEQFF.

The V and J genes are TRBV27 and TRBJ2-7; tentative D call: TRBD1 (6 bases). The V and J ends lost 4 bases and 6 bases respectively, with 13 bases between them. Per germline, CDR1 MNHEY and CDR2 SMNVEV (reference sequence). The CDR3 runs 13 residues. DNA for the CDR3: TGTGCCAGCAGTTACCTTCGAGGGGGCGAGCAGTACTTC. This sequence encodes CASSYLRGGEQYF.

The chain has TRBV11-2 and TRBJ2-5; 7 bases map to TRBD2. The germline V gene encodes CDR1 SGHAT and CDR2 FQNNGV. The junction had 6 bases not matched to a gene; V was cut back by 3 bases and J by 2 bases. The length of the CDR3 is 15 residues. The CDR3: CASSLVVGLQETQYF. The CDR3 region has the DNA TGTGCCAGCAGCTTGGTGGTGGGACTACAAGAGACCCAGTACTTC.

CDR3 region: CATTQRGNYNEQFF. The CDR3 bases are TGTGCCACGACCCAGAGGGGGAACTACAATGAGCAGTTCTTC. The gene calls are TRBV19 and TRBJ2-1; the D gene is possibly TRBD1 (6 bases). The CDR3 extends over 14 amino acids. CDR1 and CDR2 (germline): LNHDA, SQIVND (reference sequence). V lost 10 bases, J lost 3 bases, and 16 bases lay in between.

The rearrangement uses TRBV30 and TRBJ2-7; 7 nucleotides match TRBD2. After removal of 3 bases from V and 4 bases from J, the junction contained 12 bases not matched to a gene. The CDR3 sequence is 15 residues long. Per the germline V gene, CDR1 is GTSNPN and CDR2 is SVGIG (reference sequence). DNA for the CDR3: TGTGCCTGGAGCGCTGCGGGGGAGAAAGTATACGAGCAGTACTTC. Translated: CAWSAAGEKVYEQYF.

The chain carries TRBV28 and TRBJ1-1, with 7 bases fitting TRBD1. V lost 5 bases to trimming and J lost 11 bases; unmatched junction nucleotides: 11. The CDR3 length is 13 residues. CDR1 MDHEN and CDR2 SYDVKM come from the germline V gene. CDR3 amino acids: CASSPRQDRRAFF. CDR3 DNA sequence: TGTGCCAGCAGTCCCCGTCAGGACAGGAGGGCTTTCTTT.

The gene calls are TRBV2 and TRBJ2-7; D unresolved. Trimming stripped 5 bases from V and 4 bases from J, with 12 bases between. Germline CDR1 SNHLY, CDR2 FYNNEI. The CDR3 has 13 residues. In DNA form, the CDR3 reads TGTGCCAGCAGTATCCTGGGCTATTACGAGCAGTACTTC. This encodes CASSILGYYEQYF.

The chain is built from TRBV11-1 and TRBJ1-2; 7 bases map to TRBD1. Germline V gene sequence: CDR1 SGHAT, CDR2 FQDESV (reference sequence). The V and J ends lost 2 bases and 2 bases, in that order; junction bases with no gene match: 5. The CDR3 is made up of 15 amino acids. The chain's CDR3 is CASSLWTGTNYGYTF. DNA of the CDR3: TGTGCCAGCAGCTTATGGACAGGAACGAACTATGGCTACACCTTC.

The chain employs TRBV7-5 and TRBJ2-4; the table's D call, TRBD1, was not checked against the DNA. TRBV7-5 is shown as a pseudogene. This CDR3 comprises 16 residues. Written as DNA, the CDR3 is TGTGCCAGAAGCCACAGACAGGGGGTCTCCAAAAACATTCAGTACTTC. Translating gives CARSHRQGVSKNIQYF.